A selection of T cell receptor beta chains follows, all from one sample in a study of cytomegalovirus exposure and HLA in healthy donors. Some clones are missing from TCRdb's copy, which holds only in-frame ones; the method was immunoSEQ multiplex PCR. The repertoire holds 110,000 to 150,000 clones, with 91% as singletons. The sequenced sample was PBMCs. The source is a man aged 18 to 35 in good health and CMV-seronegative. Each CDR3 is given with its conserved first and last residue. The order of the fields is clone size, V gene, D gene, J gene, CDR3 DNA, CDR3 protein. The D gene is left open where the match is weak. Not every row has a clone size; where given, it reads once, few, many or a size class.

NA,TRBV4-2,TRBD2,TRBJ2-1,TGTGCCAGCAGAGCCCTAGCGGGGGGTCTGGACAATGAGCAGTTCTTC,CASRALAGGLDNEQFF
NA,TRBV11-3,NA,TRBJ1-4,TGTGCCAGCAGCTCCGGGGTGGAAAAACTGTTTTTT,CASSSGVEKLFF
NA,TRBV29-1,TRBD2,TRBJ2-5,TGCAGCGTTGGGGGCGACGGGGGGACCTTCCGGACCCAGTACTTC,CSVGGDGGTFRTQYF
NA,TRBV5-6,NA,TRBJ1-1,TGTGCCAGCAGCTTGCGAGGCAGGGGCATGAACACTGAAGCTTTCTTT,CASSLRGRGMNTEAFF
NA,TRBV2,TRBD2,TRBJ2-1,TGTGCCAGCCTTTCGGGACTAGCGGGGGCCCTTCCTGGGGATGAGCAGTTCTTC,CASLSGLAGALPGDEQFF
NA,TRBV9,NA,TRBJ2-3,TGTGCCAGCAGCGTGGGCCCCGGAGCGGCGATCACAGATACGCAGTATTTT,CASSVGPGAAITDTQYF
NA,TRBV5-1,TRBD2,TRBJ2-3,TGCGCCAGCAGCGAGGGACTAGCGGGGGTTGATACGCAGTATTTT,CASSEGLAGVDTQYF
once,TRBV7-9,TRBD2,TRBJ2-2,TGTGCCAGCAGCCCCATTGCGGGAGGTTTCACCGGGGAGCTGTTTTTT,CASSPIAGGFTGELFF
NA,TRBV5-1,NA,TRBJ1-4,TGCGCCAGCAGCTTCTACGGAGCAACTAATGAAAAACTGTTTTTT,CASSFYGATNEKLFF
NA,TRBV5-1,TRBD2,TRBJ2-3,TGCGCCAGCAGCCCTGGACTAGCCCCTCTAGATACGCAGTATTTT,CASSPGLAPLDTQYF
NA,TRBV27,TRBD1,TRBJ2-7,TGTGCCAGCAGTCCGGGTAGGGGGCGATACGAGCAGTACTTC,CASSPGRGRYEQYF
NA,TRBV6-5,NA,TRBJ2-5,TGTGCCAGCAGTTCTCGTAAGACCCAGTACTTC,CASSSRKTQYF
NA,TRBV28,TRBD1,TRBJ1-1,TGTGCCAGCAGTCCCGCTGGGACAGGGCCTGAAGCTTTCTTT,CASSPAGTGPEAFF
NA,TRBV19,TRBD1,TRBJ2-6,TGTGCCAGTAGTATAGTCTACAGGGGGCCTGGGGCCAACGTCCTGACTTTC,CASSIVYRGPGANVLTF
NA,TRBV9,NA,TRBJ2-5,TGTGCCAGCAGCGTGGACACTGGAGGGGCTGTCCAAGAGACCCAGTACTTC,CASSVDTGGAVQETQYF
NA,TRBV19,NA,TRBJ2-1,TGTGCCAGTAGTATAAGGGGGAGCGGAGAGCAGTTCTTC,CASSIRGSGEQFF
NA,TRBV5-1,TRBD1,TRBJ1-1,TGCGCCAGCAGCGTCGGGACAGGGAACACTGAAGCTTTCTTT,CASSVGTGNTEAFF
NA,TRBV5-1,TRBD1,TRBJ2-7,TGCGCCAGCAGCTTGGCGCCGGGAGGACAGGGGGCCTACGAGCAGTACTTC,CASSLAPGGQGAYEQYF
NA,TRBV7-2,TRBD2,TRBJ2-5,TGTGCCAGCAGCTTAGTTTCGGGAGGGGAGACCCAGTACTTC,CASSLVSGGETQYF
NA,TRBV30,TRBD2,TRBJ2-5,TGTGCCTGGAGCCTAAGCGGGGCTAGCGGGAGAAGTAAGAAGACCCAGTACTTC,CAWSLSGASGRSKKTQYF
NA,TRBV9,TRBD2,TRBJ2-3,TGTGCCAGCAGCGTCTCCGGGGGGGCCACAGATACGCAGTATTTT,CASSVSGGATDTQYF
NA,TRBV7-2,TRBD1,TRBJ2-5,TGTGCCAGCAGCTTAGTACAGGGGGCCAAGGAGACCCAGTACTTC,CASSLVQGAKETQYF
NA,TRBV7-8,NA,TRBJ2-7,TGTGCCAGCAGCTTAGGAGGAAGTGCCTCCTACGAGCAGTACTTC,CASSLGGSASYEQYF
NA,TRBV7-9,NA,TRBJ1-6,TGTGCCAGCAGCTTGACAGGTTCACCCCTCCACTTT,CASSLTGSPLHF
NA,TRBV15,TRBD1,TRBJ1-5,TGTGCCACCAGCCGACAACCGGGACAGATGAATCAGCCCCAGCATTTT,CATSRQPGQMNQPQHF
NA,TRBV19,NA,TRBJ1-3,TGTGCCAGTAGTATAAGGGGCTCTGGAAACACCATATATTTT,CASSIRGSGNTIYF
NA,TRBV6-5,TRBD2,TRBJ2-1,TGTGCCAGCAGTGGACTAGCGGGCGGATACAATGAGCAGTTCTTC,CASSGLAGGYNEQFF
NA,TRBV4-3,NA,TRBJ2-1,TGCGCCAGCAGCCATCTACAGTCCAATGAGCAGTTCTTC,CASSHLQSNEQFF
NA,TRBV9,TRBD2,TRBJ2-7,TGTGCCAGCAGCGTAGGGACTAGCGGGGACTTTTCCTACGAGCAGTACTTC,CASSVGTSGDFSYEQYF
once,TRBV30,TRBD1,TRBJ2-1,TGTGCCACGGACAGGGCCTTCGGGAATGAGCAGTTCTTC,CATDRAFGNEQFF
NA,TRBV15,NA,TRBJ2-3,TGTGCCACCAGCAGGACTATCCACACAGATACGCAGTATTTT,CATSRTIHTDTQYF
NA,TRBV29-1,NA,TRBJ2-7,TGCAGCGTTGCAGGTCCCTTCTACGAGCAGTACTTC,CSVAGPFYEQYF
once,TRBV25-1,TRBD1,TRBJ2-1,TGTGCCACGGGACAGGGAGACAATGAGCAGTTCTTC,CATGQGDNEQFF